The TCR beta chain under discussion was sequenced for a study of blood T cells in healthy people across ages. Study-wide points: Donor CMV status was unknown, possibly confounding expanded clonotype changes. Long-lived and aged donors differed, with more naive CD4+ cells and higher diversity in the long-lived.

Every sample had a minimum of 6.5 million PBMCs isolated. Concerning this clonotype itself: Its antigen is currently unknown.

This CDR3 is built from 14 residues. Germline V CDR1 and CDR2: SGHDN, FVKESK. V shed 0 bases and J shed 0 bases, with 6 bases lying between them. PCR was performed a second time for 7 to 11 cycles using a sample-barcoded 5' primer and a J-beta primer mix. Each cDNA was tagged by a template-switch adaptor containing 12 random nucleotides. TCRdb reprocessed the 5' RACE reads with MiXCR, giving one entry per CDR3 protein. The table shows 1.5 million to 2 million distinct CDR3 sequences, with approximately 50% occurring only once. This rearrangement joins TRBV14 to TRBJ2-7; D unresolved. Sequencing used blood. The source is a middle-aged woman in good health. Written as DNA, the CDR3 is TGTGCCAGCAGCCAAGAAGCAGTCTCCTACGAGCAGTACTTC. The encoded protein is CASSQEAVSYEQYF. Using reference TRBV14 and TRBJ2-7 for the parts outside the CDR3, the full variable domain is EAGVTQFPSHSVIEKGQTVTLRCDPISGHDNLYWYRRVMGKEIKFLLHFVKESKQDESGMPNNRFLAERTGGTYSTLKVQPAELEDSGVYFCASSQEAVSYEQYFGPGTRLTVT.